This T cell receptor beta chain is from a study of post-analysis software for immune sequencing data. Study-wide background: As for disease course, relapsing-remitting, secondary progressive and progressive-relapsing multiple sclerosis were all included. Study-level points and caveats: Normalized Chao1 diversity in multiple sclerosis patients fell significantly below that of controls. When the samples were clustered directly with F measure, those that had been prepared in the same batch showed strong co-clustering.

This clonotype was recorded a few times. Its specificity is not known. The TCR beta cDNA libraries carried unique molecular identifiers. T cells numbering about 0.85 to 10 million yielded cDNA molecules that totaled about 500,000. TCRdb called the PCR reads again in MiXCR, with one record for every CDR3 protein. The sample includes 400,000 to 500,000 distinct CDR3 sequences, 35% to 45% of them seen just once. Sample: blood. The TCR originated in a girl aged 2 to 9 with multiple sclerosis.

The CDR3 loop reads CASSTDSGPQHF. The CDR3 nucleotides read TGCGCCAGCAGCACAGACAGTGGTCCCCAGCATTTT. The rearrangement links TRBV5-1 to TRBJ1-5; D is perhaps TRBD1 (5 bases). CDR1 is SGHRS, CDR2 YFSETQ, per germline. The CDR3 is made up of 12 amino acids. V shed 4 bases and J shed 10 bases, with 12 bases lying between them. Full variable domain (outside the CDR3, taken from reference TRBV5-1 and TRBJ1-5): KAGVTQTPRYLIKTRGQQVTLSCSPISGHRSVSWYQQTPGQGLQFLFEYFSETQRNKGNFPGRFSGRQFSNSRSEMNVSTLELGDSALYLCASSTDSGPQHFGDGTRLSIL.